Each of the 20 T cell receptor beta chains below was sequenced from the same sample in a study of T cell clonality in common variable immunodeficiency. TCRdb's copy holds only in-frame clones and misses some; the assay was immunoSEQ multiplex PCR. The repertoire consists of around 40,000 clones, none detected only once. The sample was peripheral blood mononuclear cells. These receptors all come from a person between 18 and 75 years old in good health.

This clone was counted ten times or more. The DNA ends 3 residues before the CDR3 does, and the rest of the CDR3 is filled in from the germline J gene. The V and J genes are TRBV20-1 and TRBJ2-5, with TRBD2 matching over 9 bases. The CDR3 loop spans 14 amino acids. The V gene's germline CDR1 is DFQATT and CDR2 SNEGSKA (reference sequence). V lost 6 bases, J lost 5 bases, and 10 bases stayed unmatched. CDR3 DNA (partial): TGCAGTGCGGGGCTAGCGGGGACCAGGGAGACC. It is translated as CSAGLAGTRET. The full CDR3 sequence reads CSAGLAGTRETQYF.

This clone was counted at least ten times. CDR3 bases read: TGTGCCAGTAGTACCGCAGTACAAGATGAAAAA. Its translation: CASSTAVQDEK. The entire CDR3 reads CASSTAVQDEKLFF. The V gene is TRBV19, the J gene TRBJ1-4; D gene uncertain. The CDR3 end lies 3 residues beyond the end of the read and is filled in from the germline J gene. Germline CDR1 reads LNHDA; CDR2 reads SQIVND (reference sequence). CDR3 length: 14 residues. Trimming took 4 bases from V and 6 from J, leaving 12 bases between them.

This clone was counted at least ten times. The sequence runs out 3 residues before the end of the CDR3; the remainder is reconstructed from the germline J gene. The rearrangement joins TRBV30 to TRBJ2-7; TRBD2 might be the D (6 bases). The CDR3 runs 13 residues. The V gene lost 2 bases and the J gene lost 3 bases, with 11 bases spanning the gap. Germline CDR1 and CDR2: GTSNPN and SVGIG (reference sequence). The CDR3 sequence is CAWSSGPFYEQYF. The DNA read from the CDR3 is TGTGCCTGGAGTAGCGGGCCATTCTACGAG.

Only a few counts were recorded for this clone. The read ends 3 residues shy of where the CDR3 ends; the end is completed using the germline J gene. The chain has TRBV7-8 and TRBJ2-2; TRBD1 matches at 7 bases. CDR1 and CDR2 (germline): SGHVS, FQNEAQ. The CDR3 sequence is 18 residues long. The sequenced part of the CDR3 DNA is TGTGCCAGCAGCTTATTGGCCGACTCAGGGGGAGAGAGGGAAAAG. It encodes CASSLLADSGGEREK. In full, the CDR3 reads CASSLLADSGGEREKLFF.

This clone was recorded many times. The read terminates 3 residues ahead of where the CDR3 ends, so the germline J gene completes it. The V call is TRBV5-1, the J call TRBJ2-3, with 11 positions matching TRBD2. V lost 0 bases, J lost 5 bases, and 5 bases stayed unmatched. Germline CDR1 SGHRS, CDR2 YFSETQ. This CDR3 spans 16 amino acids. The CDR3 reads CASSLGSGRARDTQYF. The covered CDR3 bases are TGCGCCAGCAGCTTGGGTAGCGGGAGGGCCAGAGATACG.

This clone was counted many times. Coverage ceases 3 residues before the CDR3 finishes, and the germline J gene fills in the end. The gene calls are TRBV20-1 and TRBJ2-3; perhaps TRBD1 as D (7 bases). Germline V gene lookup returns CDR1 DFQATT and CDR2 SNEGSKA (reference sequence). V lost 2 bases, J lost 1 base, and 13 bases lay in between. The CDR3 contains 15 residues. CDR3 bases read: TGCAGTGCTAGATACCAGGGGGGCGGCACAGATACG. Protein product: CSARYQGGGTDT. The whole CDR3 sequence is CSARYQGGGTDTQYF.

This clone was seen at least ten times. From the germline J gene comes the end of the CDR3, since the read stops 3 residues before it. The chain combines TRBV5-4 with TRBJ1-1, with 7 bases identical to TRBD1. V shed 4 bases, J shed 0 bases, and the junction held 3 bases outside the gene matches. The V gene's germline CDR1 is SGHNT and CDR2 YYREEE (reference sequence). There are 14 residues in the CDR3. CDR3 DNA (partial): TGTGCCAGCAGCAACAGGGGAATGAACACTGAA. This sequence encodes CASSNRGMNTE. In full, the CDR3 reads CASSNRGMNTEAFF.

This clone was detected ten times or more. The CDR3 end is not reached by the read, which stops 3 residues before it; the germline J gene fills it in. This chain uses TRBV18 with TRBJ1-1, with TRBD1 identical over 8 bases. Germline CDR1 and CDR2: KGHSH and LQKENI. The CDR3 totals 19 residues. J gave up 4 bases and V 1 base, and 17 bases lay outside the gene matches. CDR3 bases read: TGTGCCAGCTCACCACTTCTCAGGGGGCGCGTAATAGAGACCACTGAA. Its protein product is CASSPLLRGRVIETTE. The complete CDR3 reads CASSPLLRGRVIETTEAFF.

This clone was recorded at least ten times. The CDR3 DNA, read in part, is TGTGCCAGCAGTGACGTAGGGGGCAATAGGAATGAG. Its protein product is CASSDVGGNRNE. From start to end, the CDR3 is CASSDVGGNRNEQFF. This chain joins TRBV6-1 and TRBJ2-1, with TRBD1 matching 7 bases. The CDR3 goes on 3 residues after the read ends, and that part is filled in from the germline J gene. The germline CDR1 and CDR2 sequences are MNHNS and SASEGT. The CDR3 consists of 15 residues. V gave up 3 bases and J gave up 7 bases; unmatched junction bases: 9.

Ten or more counts support this clone. The DNA ends 3 residues before the CDR3 does, and the rest of the CDR3 is filled in from the germline J gene. This chain links TRBV30 with TRBJ2-2; possibly TRBD2 for D (6 bases). Germline lookup yields CDR1 GTSNPN and CDR2 SVGIG (reference sequence). The CDR3 extends over 16 amino acids. V was cut by 0 bases and J by 2 bases, with 13 bases left in between. The sequenced part of the CDR3 DNA is TGTGCCTGGAGTGTACTGGGGGGAGTTAACACCGGGGAG. Translating gives CAWSVLGGVNTGE. In full, the CDR3 reads CAWSVLGGVNTGELFF. The whole variable domain, filled in from reference TRBV30 and TRBJ2-2, reads SQTIHQWPATLVQPVGSPLSLECTVEGTSNPNLYWYRQAAGRGLQLLFYSVGIGQISSEVPQNLSASRPQDRQFILSSKKLLLSDSGFYLCAWSVLGGVNTGELFFGEGSRLTVL.

Turning to this clone: The read ends 3 residues shy of where the CDR3 ends; the end is completed using the germline J gene. The genes are TRBV19 and TRBJ1-1, with D possibly TRBD1 on 5 matching bases. The germline V gene has CDR1 LNHDA and CDR2 SQIVND (reference sequence). The CDR3 loop spans 14 amino acids. The covered CDR3 bases are TGTGCCAGTAGTATTGACGGGGGTAGTCCTAAA. Translating gives CASSIDGGSPK. In full, the CDR3 reads CASSIDGGSPKAFF.

This clone was counted at least ten times. The read ends 3 residues before the CDR3 terminus; that terminus is restored from the germline J gene. V and J are TRBV7-9 and TRBJ1-2, with a tentative D call TRBD1 (6 bases). Trimming cost V 4 bases and J 4 bases, with 16 bases left between them. The CDR3 extends over 15 amino acids. The germline CDR1 and CDR2 sequences are SEHNR and FQNEAQ (reference sequence). Here the CDR3 reads CASSSPRGPSYGYTF. CDR3 DNA (partial): TGTGCCAGCAGCTCCCCCAGGGGCCCTTCCTATGGC.

This clone showed up many times. The observed sequence ends 3 residues before the CDR3 terminus, with the missing tail filled in from the germline J gene. The genes are TRBV18 and TRBJ1-1; D is perhaps TRBD1 (6 bases). The germline V gene has CDR1 KGHSH and CDR2 LQKENI. V lost 3 bases, J lost 4 bases, and 12 bases lay in between. This CDR3 is 14 amino acids long. The DNA read from the CDR3 is TGTGCCAGCTCACCCCAGGACAGCCTCACTGAA. Its protein is CASSPQDSLTE. In full, the CDR3 is CASSPQDSLTEAFF. The full variable domain, in which reference TRBV18 and TRBJ1-1 provide the parts outside the CDR3, is NAGVMQNPRHLVRRRGQEARLRCSPMKGHSHVYWYRQLPEEGLKFMVYLQKENIIDESGMPKERFSAEFPKEGPSILRIQQVVRGDSAAYFCASSPQDSLTEAFFGQGTRLTVV.

This clone was counted ten times or more. CDR3 in amino acids: CAWSRHPGLIRNTGELFF. The CDR3 DNA, read in part, is TGTGCCTGGAGCCGGCACCCGGGACTTATTAGGAACACCGGGGAG. This chain connects TRBV30 to TRBJ2-2; D is possibly TRBD2 (6 bases). The read ends 3 residues early relative to the CDR3; the germline J gene fills the gap. The CDR3 totals 18 residues. Germline assignment: CDR1 GTSNPN and CDR2 SVGIG (reference sequence). Between the trimmed V and J ends, which lost 3 bases and 1 base, there was a span of 21 bases.

Many counts were recorded for this clone. Coverage ceases 3 residues before the CDR3 finishes, and the germline J gene fills in the end. The V call is TRBV7-9, the J call TRBJ2-7; a weak D match, TRBD1 (6 bases). CDR1 and CDR2 from the germline V gene are SEHNR and FQNEAQ (reference sequence). Trimming shortened V by 3 bases and J by 2 bases, and 11 bases separated the two germline ends. This CDR3 has 14 residues. The CDR3 reads CASSFRDIPYEQYF. The DNA read from the CDR3 is TGTGCCAGCAGCTTCCGGGACATCCCCTACGAG.

As for this clone: The read ends 3 residues shy of where the CDR3 ends; the end is completed using the germline J gene. The chain carries TRBV5-6 and TRBJ2-5, with 7 bases fitting TRBD1. The germline V gene encodes CDR1 SGHDT and CDR2 YYEEEE. The CDR3 contains 14 residues. J gave up 3 bases and V 2 bases, and 4 bases lay outside the gene matches. Partial CDR3 DNA: TGTGCCAGCAGCTTTAGAGGGGGCAAAGAGACC. Translation gives CASSFRGGKET. The whole CDR3 reads CASSFRGGKETQYF.

There are many counts of this clone. CDR3 bases read: TGTGCCAGCAGCTTTCTCAGGGTGGCGCAGCCC. Amino acid sequence: CASSFLRVAQP. The entire CDR3 protein reads CASSFLRVAQPQHF. V usage is TRBV7-2 and J usage is TRBJ1-5; D possibly corresponds to TRBD1 (5 bases). The read ends 3 residues early relative to the CDR3; the germline J gene fills the gap. Trimming pared 3 bases from V and 7 bases from J, leaving 13 bases between. CDR3 length: 14 residues. Germline V lookup: CDR1 SGHTA, CDR2 FQGNSA.

This clone was counted ten times or more. The read terminates 3 residues before the CDR3 end, so the remaining end is supplied by the germline J gene. The chain employs TRBV5-1 and TRBJ2-7; 7 bases agree with TRBD1. The CDR3 sequence is 15 residues long. In germline, CDR1 is SGHRS, CDR2 YFSETQ. The trim removed 0 bases at V and 3 bases at J, leaving 6 bases unmatched. The sequenced part of the CDR3 DNA is TGCGCCAGCAGCTTGGCAAGGGACAGAGTCTACGAG. This codes for CASSLARDRVYE. Given in full, the CDR3 is CASSLARDRVYEQYF.

The table lists this clone with many counts. The CDR3 region is CSARETGGAAYNSPLHF. The covered CDR3 bases are TGCAGTGCTAGAGAAACAGGGGGGGCTGCCTATAATTCACCC. This sequence joins TRBV20-1 and TRBJ1-6, with 8 bases matching TRBD1. The CDR3 is cut off 3 residues early in the read; its end comes from the germline J gene. CDR3 length: 17 residues. J lost 2 bases, V lost 0 bases, and 6 bases had no gene match. CDR1 DFQATT and CDR2 SNEGSKA come from the germline V gene (reference sequence).

As to this clone: A junction boundary mismatches the germline segment, possibly from a read error. CDR3 in amino acids: CASSLMGAGAGGLFF. Incomplete CDR3 DNA: TGTGCCAGCAGCTTAATGGGAGCGGGGGCCGGGGGG. The chain employs TRBV7-6 and TRBJ2-2; 8 nucleotides align to TRBD2. The CDR3 end falls 3 residues outside the read, so it is completed with the germline J gene. Germline assignment: CDR1 SGHVS and CDR2 FNYEAQ. The CDR3 totals 15 residues. The whole variable domain, remainder taken from reference TRBV7-6 and TRBJ2-2, is GAGVSQSPRYKVTKRGQDVALRCDPISGHVSLYWYRQALGQGPEFLTYFNYEAQQDKSGLPNDRFSAERPEGSISTLTIQRTEQRDSAMYRCASSLMGAGAGGLFFGEGSRLTVL.